Presented here are 31 T cell receptor beta chains from one specimen sequenced in a study of blood T cells in healthy people across ages. Next came a second PCR, run for about 7 to 12 cycles, which used a sample-barcoded 5' primer along with a J-beta primer mix. A single record per CDR3 protein comes from TCRdb applying MiXCR to the 5' RACE reads. The table has about 700,000 distinct CDR3 sequences, about 32% seen once. The sample consisted of blood. These receptors were obtained from a woman older than 75 in good health.

This clonotype was seen many times. This chain links TRBV5-1 with TRBJ2-2; no clear D gene. V lost 8 bases to trimming and J lost 5 bases, with 7 bases between them. The CDR3 consists of 11 residues. CDR1 and CDR2 (germline): SGHRS, YFSETQ. The CDR3, as DNA: TGCGCCAGTAGTGAAACCGGGGAGCTGTTTTTT. Translation: CASSETGELFF.

This chain's CDR3 is CASSLTQGQPQHF. DNA of the CDR3: TGTGCCAGCAGCCTGACACAGGGACAGCCCCAGCATTTT. This sequence joins TRBV6-5 and TRBJ1-5, with TRBD1 as a possible D gene (6 bases). The CDR3 is 13 amino acids. Germline loops: CDR1 MNHEY, CDR2 SVGAGI. Trimming took off 6 bases at V and 7 bases at J, with 13 bases between the two ends.

This clonotype was seen once. The chain joins TRBV20-1 to TRBJ2-7; 7 nucleotides align to TRBD2. The last part of the DNA fits TRBJ2-5 better; the J call may be wrong. The CDR3 contains 14 residues. Germline CDR1 DFQATT, CDR2 SNEGSKA (reference sequence). The CDR3, as DNA: TGCAGTGCTAGAGTCGGGAGGTTCCAAGAGACCCAGTACTTC. It codes for CSARVGRFQETQYF.

Details on this clonotype: This could be a read error, since a much larger clone is one nucleotide away. The J gene is TRBJ1-2, the V gene TRBV2; D possibly corresponds to TRBD1 (6 bases). The CDR3 has 13 amino acids. Looked up from germline, CDR1 is SNHLY and CDR2 is FYNNEI. Here the CDR3 DNA reads TGTGCCAGCAGTGAAGCACAGGGCAGTGGCTGCACCTTC. It is translated as CASSEAQGSGCTF.

V is TRBV5-1 and J is TRBJ2-1; D is unclear. The CDR3 runs to 13 residues. Trimming shortened V by 0 bases and J by 7 bases, and 8 bases separated the two germline ends. Germline V lookup: CDR1 SGHRS, CDR2 YFSETQ. CDR3: CASSLGSTNEQFF. The CDR3 DNA reads TGCGCCAGCAGCTTGGGTTCGACAAATGAGCAGTTCTTC.

The CDR3 here is CAASTATDTQYF. CDR3 sequence (DNA): TGTGCCGCTTCGACAGCCACAGATACGCAGTATTTT. The rearrangement links TRBV6-5 to TRBJ2-3, with TRBD1 as a possible D gene (5 bases). The CDR3 totals 12 residues. In germline, CDR1 is MNHEY, CDR2 SVGAGI. V dropped 11 bases and J dropped 2 bases, with 11 bases sitting between them.

This clonotype was counted at least ten times. The V gene is TRBV6-5, the J gene TRBJ2-7; D might be TRBD1 (6 bases). The germline gives CDR1 MNHEY, CDR2 SVGAGI. Trimming shortened V by 5 bases and J by 6 bases, and 14 bases separated the two germline ends. The CDR3 contains 13 residues. CDR3 nucleotide sequence: TGTGCCAGCAGTGAAACCACAGGGATCGAGCAGTACTTC. It yields the protein CASSETTGIEQYF.

This clonotype was recorded at least ten times. The rearrangement links TRBV3-1 to TRBJ2-3; 7 bases are shared with TRBD2. CDR3 length: 15 amino acids. Germline trimming cut 4 bases from V and 4 bases from J; bases unmatched to any gene: 8. Per the germline V gene, CDR1 is LGHDT and CDR2 is YNNKEL (reference sequence). The CDR3 region has the DNA TGTGCCAGCAGCCTCCAGCGGGGTAGAGCAGATACGCAGTATTTT. Protein sequence: CASSLQRGRADTQYF.

This clonotype has more than one count but fewer than ten. The rearrangement uses TRBV5-1 and TRBJ2-2, with D perhaps being TRBD1 or TRBD2 (5 bases each). The V and J ends lost 4 bases and 7 bases respectively, with 5 bases between them. Per germline, CDR1 SGHRS and CDR2 YFSETQ. CDR3 length: 11 amino acids. CDR3 in DNA: TGCGCCAGCAGCGGGGGCGGGGAGCTGTTTTTT. Encoded protein: CASSGGGELFF.

This clonotype was counted many times. This chain uses TRBV7-2 with TRBJ2-5; 9 nucleotides match TRBD2. V was clipped by 5 bases and J by 5 bases; unmatched bases: 12. The CDR3 has 16 amino acids. In germline, CDR1 is SGHTA, CDR2 FQGNSA. The CDR3 sequence is CASSPRGSGGRETQYF. DNA of the CDR3: TGTGCCAGCAGCCCTCGTGGTAGCGGGGGACGGGAGACCCAGTACTTC.

The CDR3: CASSPRAGGPETQYF. CDR3 DNA: TGTGCCAGCAGCCCCAGGGCGGGGGGGCCTGAGACCCAGTACTTC. This sequence joins TRBV7-2 and TRBJ2-5; 9 nucleotides match TRBD2. CDR3 size: 15 residues. Germline CDR1 and CDR2: SGHTA and FQGNSA. V was pared by 5 bases and J by 5 bases, with 9 bases of the junction left unmatched.

Details on this clonotype: A much larger clone differs from this one at a single base, so this may be a read error. The genes are TRBV21-1 and TRBJ2-1; TRBD1, the D gene given by the table, was not confirmed from the DNA. TRBV21-1 is classified as a pseudogene. The CDR3 totals 14 residues. Here the CDR3 reads CAGQKNGGWNEQFF. CDR3 sequence (DNA): TGTGCCGGCCAAAAAAACGGGGGGTGGAATGAGCAGTTCTTC.

V usage is TRBV10-3 and J usage is TRBJ1-2; TRBD1 might be the D (5 bases). This CDR3 spans 14 amino acids. Germline V CDR1 and CDR2: ENHRY, SYGVKD. The V gene lost 2 bases and the J gene lost 6 bases, with 13 bases spanning the gap. DNA for the CDR3: TGTGCCATCAGTGAGCGGGGCCTAGGGGATGGCTACACCTTC. Protein: CAISERGLGDGYTF.

The rearrangement joins TRBV2 to TRBJ1-4, with D tentatively TRBD1 (5 bases). This CDR3 contains 13 residues. Trimming took off 2 bases at V and 9 bases at J, with 10 bases between the two ends. Per the germline V gene, CDR1 is SNHLY and CDR2 is FYNNEI. As DNA, the CDR3 is TGTGCCAGCAGTGAAAGGGGAGGTCAAAAACTGTTTTTT. Translating it yields CASSERGGQKLFF. The whole variable domain, filled in from reference TRBV2 and TRBJ1-4, reads EPEVTQTPSHQVTQMGQEVILRCVPISNHLYFYWYRQILGQKVEFLVSFYNNEISEKSEIFDDQFSVERPDGSNFTLKIRSTKLEDSAMYFCASSERGGQKLFFGSGTQLSVL.

J is TRBJ1-1 and V is TRBV20-1; D is perhaps TRBD1 (6 bases). The CDR3 is 14 amino acids. The germline V gene has CDR1 DFQATT and CDR2 SNEGSKA (reference sequence). V lost 5 bases and J 5 bases, leaving 18 bases between the germline ends. The DNA of the CDR3 is TGCAGTGCTCCCGAGGGGGGCGCGGGGACTGAAGCTTTCTTT. Amino acid sequence: CSAPEGGAGTEAFF.

This clonotype occurred many times. The chain employs TRBV7-2 and TRBJ1-1; 7 bases fit TRBD1. Germline V gene sequence: CDR1 SGHTA, CDR2 FQGNSA. V was pared by 5 bases and J by 2 bases, with 8 bases of the junction left unmatched. The CDR3 length is 15 residues. CDR3 in amino acids: CASSLSWTGNTEAFF. As DNA, the CDR3 is TGTGCCAGCAGCCTATCGTGGACAGGTAACACTGAAGCTTTCTTT.

At least ten counts were recorded for this clonotype. V and J are TRBV5-5 and TRBJ2-3; D might be TRBD1 or TRBD2, each matching 6 bases. Germline V gives CDR1 SGHKS, CDR2 YYEKEE (reference sequence). Trimming stripped 4 bases from V and 9 bases from J, with 24 bases between. This CDR3 has 16 residues. The CDR3 bases are TGTGCCAGCAGCCAAGGGGGGACGGGGCCCCCCGGCACGCAGTATTTT. It codes for CASSQGGTGPPGTQYF.

The chain carries TRBV7-3 and TRBJ1-1; no definite D call. The CDR3 contains 12 residues. V gave up 5 bases and J gave up 1 base, with 5 bases separating them. CDR1 is SGHTA, CDR2 FQGTGA, per germline. Here the CDR3 reads CASSPPNTEAFF. The CDR3 coding sequence is TGTGCCAGCAGCCCCCCGAACACTGAAGCTTTCTTT.

The rearrangement links TRBV7-6 to TRBJ2-5; unclear D gene. Germline assignment: CDR1 SGHVS and CDR2 FNYEAQ. V was trimmed by 2 bases and J by 5 bases, leaving 9 bases between them. The CDR3 sequence is 13 residues long. CDR3 in DNA: TGTGCCAGCAGCTTATTTGAGATGGAGACCCAGTACTTC. Amino acid sequence: CASSLFEMETQYF.

The table lists this clonotype with a few counts. V usage is TRBV24-1 and J usage is TRBJ2-2, with D uncertain. V lost 7 bases and J 0 bases, leaving 11 bases between the germline ends. This CDR3 has 15 amino acids. CDR1 and CDR2 (germline): KGHDR, SFDVKD. For the CDR3, the DNA is TGTGCCACCAGGGCCGGGCCGGCGAACACCGGGGAGCTGTTTTTT. Translated: CATRAGPANTGELFF.

In this sample, this clonotype turned up a few times. The chain has TRBV28 and TRBJ1-2; D might be TRBD1 (5 bases). The V gene's germline CDR1 is MDHEN and CDR2 SYDVKM. CDR3 length: 16 amino acids. V was pared by 2 bases and J by 4 bases, with 17 bases between. The CDR3 region has the DNA TGTGCCAGCAGTTTAGGGGGGTCGGGGGGAAGCTATGGCTACACCTTC. It translates to CASSLGGSGGSYGYTF.

About this clonotype: A much larger clone sits a single nucleotide away, making a read error possible. The rearrangement joins TRBV18 to TRBJ2-4, with D hard to call. The DNA matches TRBJ2-5 better at its end, which makes the J call doubtful. Per germline, CDR1 KGHSH and CDR2 LQKENI. CDR3 size: 13 residues. The CDR3, as DNA: TGTGCCAGCTCACCACTAGTCCGAGAGACCCAGTACTTC. Its protein product is CASSPLVRETQYF.

Remarks on this clonotype: This may come from a read error, since a much larger clone is one base off. The chain uses TRBV12-3 or TRBV12-4 and TRBJ1-2; D is unclear. The V end lost 6 bases, the J end lost 4 bases, and 12 bases lay between the germline ends. This CDR3 is built from 13 residues. The CDR3 DNA sequence: TGTGCCAGCAGCCCTGTCCATTCCTATGGCTACACCTTC. This codes for CASSPVHSYGYTF.

Turning to this clonotype: Sequence at one end of the junction differs from germline and may be a read error. This chain uses TRBV20-1 with TRBJ1-6; the D gene is possibly TRBD1 (5 bases). Looked up from germline, CDR1 is DFQATT and CDR2 is SNEGSKA (reference sequence). The CDR3 is 14 residues long. CDR3 region: CSAISAGNNSPLHF. The DNA for the CDR3 is TGCAGTGCCATCTCCGCAGGGAATAATTCGCCCCTCCACTTT.

This clonotype was detected a few times. The V call is TRBV30, the J call TRBJ2-2; 8 nucleotides agree with TRBD1. Germline-derived CDR1 and CDR2 are GTSNPN and SVGIG (reference sequence). The V segment lost 4 bases and the J segment 5 bases; nucleotides outside the gene matches: 6. The CDR3 sequence is 14 residues long. This CDR3 reads CAWMHTGGTGELFF. CDR3 in DNA: TGTGCCTGGATGCATACAGGGGGGACCGGGGAGCTGTTTTTT.

The J gene is TRBJ2-4, the V gene TRBV11-1; TRBD2 agrees at 10 bases. Judging by the DNA end, TRBJ2-7 fits better; the J call may be wrong. There are 16 residues in the CDR3. Germline V CDR1 and CDR2: SGHAT, FQDESV (reference sequence). CDR3 nucleotides: TGTGCCAGCAGCTCAGCGGGAGGGTCGGTGTCATACGAGCAGTACTTC. Amino acid sequence: CASSSAGGSVSYEQYF.

Ten or more counts support this clonotype. V and J are TRBV6-5 and TRBJ2-7; a possible D gene is TRBD1 (6 bases). Germline CDR1 is MNHEY and CDR2 is SVGAGI. This CDR3 spans 16 amino acids. Between the trimmed V and J ends, which lost 5 bases and 3 bases, there was a span of 20 bases. The CDR3 is CASSRTASDLYYEQYF. In nucleotides, the CDR3 is TGTGCCAGCAGTCGGACAGCCTCAGACCTCTACTACGAGCAGTACTTC.

This clonotype was observed a handful of times. A much larger clone lies one base from this, so it may be a read error. J is TRBJ2-7 and V is TRBV4-3; D gene ambiguous. CDR3 length equals 16 residues. Germline values: CDR1 LGHNA, CDR2 YSLEER. V lost 3 bases to trimming and J lost 7 bases, with 22 bases between them. CDR3 loop: CASSQTFQSSYNEQYF. CDR3 nucleotides: TGCGCCAGCAGCCAGACTTTCCAGAGCTCCTACAATGAGCAGTACTTC.

This clonotype was detected ten times or more. The chain is built from TRBV5-1 and TRBJ1-1; D is undetermined. CDR1 is SGHRS, CDR2 YFSETQ, per germline. CDR3 length equals 14 residues. V was shortened by 5 bases and J by 1 base, with 12 bases between the two germline ends. The CDR3 coding sequence is TGCGCCAGCAGTCTTACATCCGGGAACACTGAAGCTTTCTTT. This sequence encodes CASSLTSGNTEAFF.

This clonotype was seen repeatedly, ten times or more. The chain recombines TRBV12-3 or TRBV12-4 with TRBJ1-2; 9 bases are shared with TRBD1. The CDR3 sequence is 14 residues long. The junction had 7 bases not matched to a gene; V was cut back by 3 bases and J by 8 bases. The CDR3 here is CASSFVQGASGYTF. The CDR3 DNA reads TGTGCCAGCAGTTTTGTACAGGGGGCTAGCGGCTACACCTTC.

This clonotype occurred many times. The chain joins TRBV27 to TRBJ2-7, with D maybe TRBD1 (5 bases). Germline-derived CDR1 and CDR2 are MNHEY and SMNVEV (reference sequence). This CDR3 region has 15 residues. Trimming removed 5 bases from V and 5 bases from J, with 19 bases in between. As DNA, the CDR3 is TGTGCCAGCAGTGGAATACACAGGTCGATGGACGAGCAGTACTTC. This sequence encodes CASSGIHRSMDEQYF.